This is a list of T cell receptor beta chains from one sample in a study of cytomegalovirus exposure and HLA in healthy donors. Assay: immunoSEQ multiplex PCR; the TCRdb copy retains only in-frame clones and omits some. The profile shows over 60,000 clones, around 95% of them singletons. The sequenced sample was PBMCs. The receptor set was obtained from a man between 18 and 29 years old in good health and CMV-seronegative. Both conserved end residues are trimmed from each CDR3.

J gene,V gene,CDR3 protein
TRBJ1-2,TRBV5-4,ASTLDGGGNYGYT
TRBJ2-7,TRBV10-3,ALPGQGAIEQY
TRBJ1-4,TRBV7-9,ASRGGDSTNEKLF
TRBJ1-1,TRBV6-1,ASSQPAVEAF
TRBJ2-1,TRBV7-8,ASSLGVQELLYNEQF
TRBJ2-5,TRBV5-1,ASSSGLAPYQETQY
TRBJ2-1,TRBV6-4,ASSDSMSGGGNEQF
TRBJ1-1,TRBV19,ASSTSQVGNTEAF
TRBJ2-3,TRBV6-5,ASSHRDTQY
TRBJ2-5,TRBV7-3,ASSLGQGWGTQY
TRBJ1-2,TRBV9,ASSARDRDPPNYGYT
TRBJ2-1,TRBV5-1,ASSNRTGRGNEQF
TRBJ2-5,TRBV13,ASSLRLAKETQY
TRBJ1-1,TRBV19,ASRRGQANTEAF
TRBJ1-1,TRBV4-1,ASSQLETGSNTEAF
TRBJ1-4,TRBV6-6,ASTVNEKLF
TRBJ2-5,TRBV28,ASSFFSSSQY
TRBJ1-1,TRBV9,ASSVAVSTEAF